These T cell receptor beta chains were read from a single sample in a study of regulatory T cells in long-lasting Graves disease. TCRdb passed the multiplex PCR reads through MiXCR, listing each CDR3 protein once. The data hold over 350,000 distinct CDR3 sequences, with approximately 15% observed a single time. The sample also formed part of further work on T cells in Graves' hyperthyroidism and ophthalmopathy.

This specimen consisted of peripheral blood mononuclear cells (PBMCs), obtained at new diagnosis, from a patient treated with antithyroid drugs. The receptor set was obtained from a woman aged 40 to 50 with Graves disease. CDR3s include the opening cysteine and the closing phenylalanine or tryptophan.

>TRBJ2-7|TRBV12-3/TRBV12-4
CASSSRDEGNYEQYF
>TRBJ2-1|TRBV12-5
CASGWGAGVGGGFNEQFF
>TRBJ2-7|TRBV6-1
CASVRDRVGEQYF
>TRBJ2-2|TRBV20-1
CSAREVAGGPGTGELFF
>TRBJ2-5|TRBV24-1
CATSESREVETQYF
>TRBJ2-7|TRBV28
CASSFRSGIQYEQYF
>TRBJ2-1|TRBV5-5
CASSLAGWLSYNEQFF
>TRBJ2-5|TRBV6-5
CASSYSPGLAGGGQETQYF
>TRBJ2-6|TRBV6-5
CASSYSRGANVLTF
>TRBJ2-1|TRBV12-3/TRBV12-4
CASRRTSGSFNEQFF
>TRBJ2-6|TRBV7-9
CASSGYLGDSGANVLTF
>TRBJ2-3|TRBV10-3
CAISKLWEDTQYF
>TRBJ1-2|TRBV20-1
CSAFGSNYGYTF
>TRBJ1-5|TRBV6-1
CASIDRPYSNQPQHF
>TRBJ2-7|TRBV29-1
CSVGPDTIYEQYF
>TRBJ2-3|TRBV6-2/TRBV6-3
CASSLERGRTDTQYF
>TRBJ1-2|TRBV5-1
CASSGGQDGHTF
>TRBJ2-3|TRBV7-2
CASSLAVPSTDTQYF
>TRBJ2-7|TRBV9
CASSAEDTRAYEQYF
>TRBJ2-3|TRBV6-2/TRBV6-3
CASSYNSLEDTQYF
>TRBJ2-5|TRBV7-2
CASSLVGGPRETQYF
>TRBJ2-5|TRBV7-2
CASSIGDRLRGETQYF
>TRBJ2-5|TRBV19
CASSIAGSRTPKTQYF
>TRBJ1-4|TRBV28
CASSSVPVVTDEKLFF
>TRBJ2-5|TRBV3-1
CASSHALTSGYQETQYF
>TRBJ2-3|TRBV19
CASSMGTGTDTQYF
>TRBJ1-1|TRBV11-2
CASSGGQGARTEAFF
>TRBJ1-1|TRBV19
CASSIVQGYGSNTEAFF
>TRBJ1-2|TRBV2
CASSGADYGYTF